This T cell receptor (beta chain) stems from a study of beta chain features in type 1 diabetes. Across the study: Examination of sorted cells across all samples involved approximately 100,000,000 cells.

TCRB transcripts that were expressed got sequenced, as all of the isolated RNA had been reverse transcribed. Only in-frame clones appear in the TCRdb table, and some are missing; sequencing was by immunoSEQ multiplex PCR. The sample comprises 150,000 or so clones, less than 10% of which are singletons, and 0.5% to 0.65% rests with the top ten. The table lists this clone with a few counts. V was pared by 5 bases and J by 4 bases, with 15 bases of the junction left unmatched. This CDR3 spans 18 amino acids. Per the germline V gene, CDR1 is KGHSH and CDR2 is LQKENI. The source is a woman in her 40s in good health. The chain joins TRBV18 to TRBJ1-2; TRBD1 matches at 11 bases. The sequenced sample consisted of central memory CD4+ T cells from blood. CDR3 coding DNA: TGTGCCAGCTCAACCACCGGGACAGGGGGAACCCCTACCTATGGCTACACCTTC. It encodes CASSTTGTGGTPTYGYTF.